Presented here are 3 T cell receptor beta chains from one specimen sequenced in a study of T cells in localized non-small cell lung cancer. Assay: immunoSEQ multiplex PCR; the TCRdb copy retains only in-frame clones and omits some. The profile shows about 82,000 clones, around 80% of them singletons. Sequencing used PBMCs, obtained before any cancer treatment. These receptors were collected from a man aged 40 to 69 with stage II squamous cell lung carcinoma.

The J gene is TRBJ2-7, the V gene TRBV27, with D tentatively TRBD1 (6 bases). V shed 5 bases and J shed 3 bases, with 14 bases lying between them. The CDR3 has 14 amino acids. Per germline, CDR1 MNHEY and CDR2 SMNVEV (reference sequence). CDR3 loop: CASSPTGYGYEQYF. The DNA for the CDR3 is TGTGCCAGCAGTCCGACAGGTTACGGCTACGAGCAGTACTTC.

The chain uses TRBV6-6 and TRBJ2-7; possibly TRBD1 for D (6 bases). The CDR3 is made up of 14 amino acids. Trimming cost V 0 bases and J 5 bases, with 11 bases left between them. The germline CDR1 and CDR2 sequences are MNHNY and SVGAGI (reference sequence). The CDR3, as DNA: TGTGCCAGCAGTTACTCGAGGGGGAGCAACGAGCAGTACTTC. It yields the protein CASSYSRGSNEQYF.

The chain recombines TRBV6-5 with TRBJ1-6; no clear D gene. Germline CDR1 reads MNHEY; CDR2 reads SVGAGI. The CDR3 has 12 residues. Trimming shortened V by 6 bases and J by 10 bases, and 10 bases separated the two germline ends. CDR3 sequence (DNA): TGTGCCAGCAGCTCATTACAATCACCCCTCCACTTT. The encoded protein is CASSSLQSPLHF.